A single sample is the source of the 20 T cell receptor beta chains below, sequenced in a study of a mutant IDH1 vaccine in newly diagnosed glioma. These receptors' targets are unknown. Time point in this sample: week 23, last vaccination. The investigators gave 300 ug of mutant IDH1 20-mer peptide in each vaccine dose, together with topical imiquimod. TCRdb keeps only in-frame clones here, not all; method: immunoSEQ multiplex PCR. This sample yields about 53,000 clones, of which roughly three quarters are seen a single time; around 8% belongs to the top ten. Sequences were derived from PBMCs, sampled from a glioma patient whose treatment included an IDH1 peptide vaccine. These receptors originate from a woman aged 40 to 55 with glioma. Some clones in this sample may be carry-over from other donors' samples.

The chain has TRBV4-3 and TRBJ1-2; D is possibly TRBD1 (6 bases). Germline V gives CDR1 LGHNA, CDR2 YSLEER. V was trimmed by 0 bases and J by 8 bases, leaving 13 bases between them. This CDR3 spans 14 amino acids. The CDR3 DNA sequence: TGCGCCAGCAGCCAAGATGGGGGCCCAACGGGCTACACCTTC. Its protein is CASSQDGGPTGYTF.

The CDR3 DNA reads TGTGCCAGCAGTTTTGGGGATGACGGCTATGGCTACACCTTC. This gives the protein CASSFGDDGYGYTF. The J gene is TRBJ1-2, the V gene TRBV28; D unclear. The germline V gene encodes CDR1 MDHEN and CDR2 SYDVKM. V was shortened by 3 bases and J by 4 bases, with 12 bases between the two germline ends. The CDR3 is 14 amino acids.

DNA of the CDR3: TGTGCCAACTCCAGGGGTTTGGGAATGAACACTGAAGCTTTCTTT. Its translation is CANSRGLGMNTEAFF. This chain connects TRBV10-3 to TRBJ1-1; tentative D call: TRBD1 (6 bases). Looked up from germline, CDR1 is ENHRY and CDR2 is SYGVKD. Between the trimmed V and J ends, which lost 10 bases and 0 bases, there was a span of 18 bases. The CDR3 loop spans 15 amino acids.

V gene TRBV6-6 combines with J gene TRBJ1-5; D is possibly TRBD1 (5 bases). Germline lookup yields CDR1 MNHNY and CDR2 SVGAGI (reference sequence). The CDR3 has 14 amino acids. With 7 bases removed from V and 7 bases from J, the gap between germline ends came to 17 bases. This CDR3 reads CASTNWGDSQPQHF. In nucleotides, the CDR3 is TGTGCCAGCACTAACTGGGGCGACAGCCAGCCCCAGCATTTT.

The CDR3 DNA is TGCGCCAGCAGCTTGGACAGCGGAATGTACGAGCAGTACTTC. It translates to CASSLDSGMYEQYF. The gene calls are TRBV5-1 and TRBJ2-7; D possibly corresponds to TRBD2 (5 bases). Germline V lookup: CDR1 SGHRS, CDR2 YFSETQ. The CDR3 loop spans 14 amino acids. Between the trimmed V and J ends, which lost 0 bases and 4 bases, there was a span of 11 bases.

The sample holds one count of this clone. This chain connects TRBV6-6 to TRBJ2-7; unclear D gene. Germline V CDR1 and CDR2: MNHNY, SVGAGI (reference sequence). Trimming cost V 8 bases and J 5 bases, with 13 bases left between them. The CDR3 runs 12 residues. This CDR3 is CASAPVRDEQYF. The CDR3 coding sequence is TGTGCCAGCGCCCCGGTCCGGGACGAGCAGTACTTC.

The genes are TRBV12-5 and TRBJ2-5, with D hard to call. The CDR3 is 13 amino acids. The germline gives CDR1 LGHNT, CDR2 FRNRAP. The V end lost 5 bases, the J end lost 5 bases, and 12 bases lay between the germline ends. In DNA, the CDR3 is TGTGCTAGTGGTCTTCCGGGTCAGGAGACCCAGTACTTC. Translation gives CASGLPGQETQYF.

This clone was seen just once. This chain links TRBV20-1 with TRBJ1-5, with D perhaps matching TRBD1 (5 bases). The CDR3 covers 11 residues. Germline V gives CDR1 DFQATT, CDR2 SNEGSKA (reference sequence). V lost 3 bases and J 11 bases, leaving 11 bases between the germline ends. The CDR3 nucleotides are TGCAGTGCTAGTGGGGGTTTGGCCCAGCATTTT. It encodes CSASGGLAQHF.

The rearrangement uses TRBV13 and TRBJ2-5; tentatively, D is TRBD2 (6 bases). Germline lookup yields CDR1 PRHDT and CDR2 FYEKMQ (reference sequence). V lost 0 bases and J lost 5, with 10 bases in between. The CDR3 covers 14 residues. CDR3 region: CASSLGGGLETQYF. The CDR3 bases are TGTGCCAGCAGCTTAGGTGGGGGGTTGGAGACCCAGTACTTC.

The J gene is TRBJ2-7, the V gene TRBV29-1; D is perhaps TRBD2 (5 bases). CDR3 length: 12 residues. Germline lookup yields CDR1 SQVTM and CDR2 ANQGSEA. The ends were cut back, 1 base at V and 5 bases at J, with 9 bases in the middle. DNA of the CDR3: TGCAGCGTTGAAGTCCGGGGAGACGAGCAGTACTTC. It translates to CSVEVRGDEQYF.

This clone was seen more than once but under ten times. The chain's CDR3 is CASSYGQGRTEAFF. CDR3 nucleotides: TGTGCCAGCAGTTACGGACAGGGGCGAACTGAAGCTTTCTTT. This sequence joins TRBV6-6 and TRBJ1-1; 9 nucleotides match TRBD1. The length of the CDR3 is 14 residues. With 2 bases clipped from V and 5 bases from J, the junction kept 3 bases outside the gene matches. CDR1 MNHNY and CDR2 SVGAGI come from the germline V gene (reference sequence).

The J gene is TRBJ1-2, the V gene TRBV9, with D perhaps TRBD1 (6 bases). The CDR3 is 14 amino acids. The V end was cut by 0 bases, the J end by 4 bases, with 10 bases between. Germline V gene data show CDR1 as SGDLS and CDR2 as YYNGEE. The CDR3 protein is CASSVGTQGYGYTF. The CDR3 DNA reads TGTGCCAGCAGCGTAGGAACACAGGGCTATGGCTACACCTTC.

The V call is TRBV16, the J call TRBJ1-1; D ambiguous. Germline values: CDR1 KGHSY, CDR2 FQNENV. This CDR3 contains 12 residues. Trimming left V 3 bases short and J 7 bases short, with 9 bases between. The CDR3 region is CASSQREGEAFF. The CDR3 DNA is TGTGCCAGCAGCCAGCGAGAGGGTGAAGCTTTCTTT.

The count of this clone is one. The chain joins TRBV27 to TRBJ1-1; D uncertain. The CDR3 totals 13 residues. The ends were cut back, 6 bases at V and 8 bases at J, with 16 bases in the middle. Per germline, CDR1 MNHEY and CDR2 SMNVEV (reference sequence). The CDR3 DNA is TGTGCCAGCAGCCTCGGGCGGGATTTGGAAGCTTTCTTT. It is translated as CASSLGRDLEAFF.

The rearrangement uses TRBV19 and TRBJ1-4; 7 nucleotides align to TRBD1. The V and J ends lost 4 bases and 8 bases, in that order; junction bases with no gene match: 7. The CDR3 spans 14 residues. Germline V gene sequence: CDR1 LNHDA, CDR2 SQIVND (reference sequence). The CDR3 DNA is TGTGCCAGTAGTAGCGGGACAGTAAAAGAAAAACTGTTTTTT. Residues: CASSSGTVKEKLFF.

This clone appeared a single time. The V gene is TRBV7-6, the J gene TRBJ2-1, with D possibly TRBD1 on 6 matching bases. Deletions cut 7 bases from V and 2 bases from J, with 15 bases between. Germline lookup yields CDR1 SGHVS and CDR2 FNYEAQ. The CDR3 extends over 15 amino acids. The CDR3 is CASTLLQGTYNEQFF. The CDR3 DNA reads TGTGCCAGCACGCTTCTCCAGGGGACCTACAATGAGCAGTTCTTC.

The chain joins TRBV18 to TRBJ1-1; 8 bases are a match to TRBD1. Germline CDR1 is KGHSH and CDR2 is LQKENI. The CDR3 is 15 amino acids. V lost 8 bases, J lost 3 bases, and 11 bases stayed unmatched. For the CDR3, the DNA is TGTGCCAGCGCGGGACAGGCAGGGAAGTACACTGAAGCTTTCTTT. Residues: CASAGQAGKYTEAFF.

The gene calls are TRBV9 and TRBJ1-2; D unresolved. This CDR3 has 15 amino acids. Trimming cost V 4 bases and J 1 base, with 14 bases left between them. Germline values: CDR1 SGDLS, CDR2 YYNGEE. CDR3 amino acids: CASSPRQLNNYGYTF. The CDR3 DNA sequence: TGTGCCAGCAGCCCCAGGCAGCTTAATAACTATGGCTACACCTTC.

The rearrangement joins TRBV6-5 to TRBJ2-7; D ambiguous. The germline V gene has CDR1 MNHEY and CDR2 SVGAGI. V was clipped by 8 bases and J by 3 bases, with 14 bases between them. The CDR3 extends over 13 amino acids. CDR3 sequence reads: CASRQGRYYEQYF. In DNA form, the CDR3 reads TGTGCCAGCCGACAAGGCCGGTACTACGAGCAGTACTTC.

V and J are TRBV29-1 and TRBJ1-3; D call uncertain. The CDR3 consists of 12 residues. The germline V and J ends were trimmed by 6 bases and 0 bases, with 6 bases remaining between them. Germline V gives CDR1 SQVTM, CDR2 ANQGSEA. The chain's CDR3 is CSVRNSGNTIYF. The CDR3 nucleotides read TGCAGCGTAAGGAACTCTGGAAACACCATATATTTT.